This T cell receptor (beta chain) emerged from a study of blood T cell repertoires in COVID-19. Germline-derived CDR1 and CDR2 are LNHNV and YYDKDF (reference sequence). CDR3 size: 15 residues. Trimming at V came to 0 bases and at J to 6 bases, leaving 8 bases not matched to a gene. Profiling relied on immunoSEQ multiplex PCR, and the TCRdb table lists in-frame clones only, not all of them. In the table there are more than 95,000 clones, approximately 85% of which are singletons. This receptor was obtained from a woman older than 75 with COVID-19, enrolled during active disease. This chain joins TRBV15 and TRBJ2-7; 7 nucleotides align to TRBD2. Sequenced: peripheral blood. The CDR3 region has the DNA TGTGCCACCAGCAGAGATCATCCGGGAGGCAGCGAGCAGTACTTC. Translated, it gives CATSRDHPGGSEQYF. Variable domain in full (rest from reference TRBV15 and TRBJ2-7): DAMVIQNPRYQVTQFGKPVTLSCSQTLNHNVMYWYQQKSSQAPKLLFHYYDKDFNNEADTPDNFQSRRPNTSFCFLDIRSPGLGDTAMYLCATSRDHPGGSEQYFGPGTRLTVT.